This T cell receptor beta chain was obtained from a study of T cells in Graves' hyperthyroidism and ophthalmopathy. PBMCs were collected from an approximately 10 ml volume of fresh peripheral blood. This CDR3 has 12 residues. CDR1 and CDR2 from the germline V gene are MDHEN and SYDVKM. V gave up 6 bases and J gave up 4 bases; unmatched junction bases: 2. Overall study results and limits: Most clonotypes expanded in the thyroid (above 0.001) were also present in blood.

This clonotype has a count of ten or more. The antigen is undetermined. Amplified regions were TCR beta CDR3 sequences from RNA transcripts. With the HTBI primer set, the TCR CDR3 went through a first round of RT-PCR. TCRdb recomputed calls from the multiplex PCR reads with MiXCR, one row per CDR3 protein. This sample has about 640,000 distinct CDR3 sequences, with under 25% found just once. The chain employs TRBV28 and TRBJ2-7; 8 nucleotides line up with TRBD1. The material sequenced was blood. The origin of this receptor is a man under 40 with Graves' ophthalmopathy. The CDR3, as DNA: TGTGCCAGCAGCAGGGGGCTTTACGAGCAGTACTTC. Translating gives CASSRGLYEQYF. The full variable domain, completed using reference TRBV28 and TRBJ2-7, is DVKVTQSSRYLVKRTGEKVFLECVQDMDHENMFWYRQDPGLGLRLIYFSYDVKMKEKGDIPEGYSVSREKKERFSLILESASTNQTSMYLCASSRGLYEQYFGPGTRLTVT.